This T cell receptor beta chain was recovered during a study of CD4 and CD8 cells across lung adenocarcinoma regions. This clonotype was observed a few times. One end of the junction varies from germline; a read error may be responsible. Donors had localized lung adenocarcinoma, a non-small cell lung cancer. Germline-derived CDR1 and CDR2 are MNHNS and SASEGT. The CDR3 runs to 18 residues. Using its own MiXCR run on the PCR reads, TCRdb lists one record per CDR3 protein. The sample has under 20,000 distinct CDR3 sequences, 45% to 55% seen once. This clonotype was obtained from a male donor with lung adenocarcinoma. The CD4 and CD8 labels of this study may be unreliable. The chain links TRBV6-1 to TRBJ2-3; D tentatively reads TRBD1 or TRBD2 (5 bases each). Sequences were obtained from CD4+ T cells from the margin of a lung tumor. The CDR3: CASSVRDRGPLEENTQYF. CDR3 coding DNA: TGTGCCAGCAGTGTCCGGGACCGTGGCCCATTAGAGGAAAATACGCAGTACTTT.